The clone carrying this TCR beta chain was observed a few times. One entry per CDR3 protein results from TCRdb running MiXCR on the 5' RACE reads. This sample has roughly 720,000 distinct CDR3 sequences, with 15% to 20% found just once. The sample belongs to a study of identical twins. V lost 6 bases to trimming and J lost 8 bases, with 13 bases between them. Germline V CDR1 and CDR2: SEHNR, FQNEAQ (reference sequence). CDR3 length: 12 amino acids. Another study also made use of these data, one on T cells expressing NK-cell markers. Per that paper: The same clonotypes also predominated in the CD3+CD56-NKG2C+ fraction of several donors.

The source of this sequence is a woman under 30 in good health. V is TRBV7-9 and J is TRBJ1-2; TRBD1 is a possible D gene (6 bases). The sequencing sample was made of PBMCs. The DNA for the CDR3 is TGTGCCAGCAGGTCTCTGGGGGGCGGCTACACCTTC. Encoded protein: CASRSLGGGYTF.